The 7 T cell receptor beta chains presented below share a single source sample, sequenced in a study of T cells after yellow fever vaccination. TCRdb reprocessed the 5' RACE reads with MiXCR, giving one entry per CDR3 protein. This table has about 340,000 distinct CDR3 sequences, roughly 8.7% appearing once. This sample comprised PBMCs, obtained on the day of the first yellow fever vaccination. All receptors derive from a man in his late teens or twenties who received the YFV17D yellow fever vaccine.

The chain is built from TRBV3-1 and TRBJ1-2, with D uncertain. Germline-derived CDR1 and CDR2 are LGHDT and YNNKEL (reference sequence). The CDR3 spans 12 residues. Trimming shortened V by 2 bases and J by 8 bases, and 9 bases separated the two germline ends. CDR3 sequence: CASSQRFFGYTF. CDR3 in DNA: TGTGCCAGCAGCCAACGGTTTTTCGGCTACACCTTC.

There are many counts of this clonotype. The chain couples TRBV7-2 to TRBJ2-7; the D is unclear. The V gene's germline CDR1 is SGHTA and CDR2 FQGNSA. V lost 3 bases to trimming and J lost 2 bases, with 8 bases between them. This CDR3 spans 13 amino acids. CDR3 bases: TGTGCCAGCAGCTTGCAGAGCACCTACGAGCAGTACGTC. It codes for CASSLQSTYEQYV.

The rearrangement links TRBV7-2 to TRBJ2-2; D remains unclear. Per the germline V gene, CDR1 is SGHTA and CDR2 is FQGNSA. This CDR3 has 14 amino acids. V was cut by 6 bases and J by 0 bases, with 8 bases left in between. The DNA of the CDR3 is TGTGCCAGCAGGGCACGCGCGAACACCGGGGAGCTGTTTTTT. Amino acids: CASRARANTGELFF. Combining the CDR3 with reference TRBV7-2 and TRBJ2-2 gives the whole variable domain GAGVSQSPSNKVTEKGKDVELRCDPISGHTALYWYRQSLGQGLEFLIYFQGNSAPDKSGLPSDRFSAERTGGSVSTLTIQRTQQEDSAVYLCASRARANTGELFFGEGSRLTVL.

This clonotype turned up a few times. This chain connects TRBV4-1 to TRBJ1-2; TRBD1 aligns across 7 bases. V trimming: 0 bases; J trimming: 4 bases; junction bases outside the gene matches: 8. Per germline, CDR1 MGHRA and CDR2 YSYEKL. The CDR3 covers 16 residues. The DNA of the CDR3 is TGCGCCAGCAGCCAAGAGATTGGGACAGCCGCCTATGGCTACACCTTC. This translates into CASSQEIGTAAYGYTF.

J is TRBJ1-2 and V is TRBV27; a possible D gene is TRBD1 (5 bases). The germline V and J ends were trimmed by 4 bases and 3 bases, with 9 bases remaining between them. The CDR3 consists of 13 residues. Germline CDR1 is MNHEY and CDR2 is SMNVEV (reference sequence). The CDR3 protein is CASSSGYDYGYTF. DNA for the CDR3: TGTGCCAGCAGTTCAGGGTATGACTATGGCTACACCTTC.

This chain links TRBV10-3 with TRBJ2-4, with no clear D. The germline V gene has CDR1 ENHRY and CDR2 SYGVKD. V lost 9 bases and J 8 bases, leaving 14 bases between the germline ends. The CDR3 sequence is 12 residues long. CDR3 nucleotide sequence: TGTGCCATTGGACCCGAGGTGGACATTCAGTACTTC. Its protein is CAIGPEVDIQYF.

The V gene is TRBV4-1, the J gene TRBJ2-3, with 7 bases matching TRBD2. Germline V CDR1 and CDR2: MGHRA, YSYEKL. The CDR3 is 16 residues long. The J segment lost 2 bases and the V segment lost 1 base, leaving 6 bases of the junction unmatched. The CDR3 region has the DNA TGCGCCAGCAGCCAAGTACCCAGCGGGGCCACAGATACGCAGTATTTT. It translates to CASSQVPSGATDTQYF.